This T cell receptor beta chain was found in a study of control samples from healthy donors and cancer patients. Generated by immunoSEQ multiplex PCR, the TCRdb table keeps only in-frame clones and is missing some. The sample includes roughly 100,000 clones, 75% to 90% of them seen just once. Germline V gene sequence: CDR1 SGDLS, CDR2 YYNGEE. The CDR3 sequence is 15 residues long. V lost 0 bases and J 1 base, leaving 10 bases between the germline ends. This chain connects TRBV9 to TRBJ1-1; D ambiguous. The sequence was obtained from a man between 60 and 75 years old with lung cancer. Sequencing was carried out using PBMCs. The CDR3 is CASSVDSIGNTEAFF. DNA of the CDR3: TGTGCCAGCAGCGTAGATAGTATCGGGAACACTGAAGCTTTCTTT.